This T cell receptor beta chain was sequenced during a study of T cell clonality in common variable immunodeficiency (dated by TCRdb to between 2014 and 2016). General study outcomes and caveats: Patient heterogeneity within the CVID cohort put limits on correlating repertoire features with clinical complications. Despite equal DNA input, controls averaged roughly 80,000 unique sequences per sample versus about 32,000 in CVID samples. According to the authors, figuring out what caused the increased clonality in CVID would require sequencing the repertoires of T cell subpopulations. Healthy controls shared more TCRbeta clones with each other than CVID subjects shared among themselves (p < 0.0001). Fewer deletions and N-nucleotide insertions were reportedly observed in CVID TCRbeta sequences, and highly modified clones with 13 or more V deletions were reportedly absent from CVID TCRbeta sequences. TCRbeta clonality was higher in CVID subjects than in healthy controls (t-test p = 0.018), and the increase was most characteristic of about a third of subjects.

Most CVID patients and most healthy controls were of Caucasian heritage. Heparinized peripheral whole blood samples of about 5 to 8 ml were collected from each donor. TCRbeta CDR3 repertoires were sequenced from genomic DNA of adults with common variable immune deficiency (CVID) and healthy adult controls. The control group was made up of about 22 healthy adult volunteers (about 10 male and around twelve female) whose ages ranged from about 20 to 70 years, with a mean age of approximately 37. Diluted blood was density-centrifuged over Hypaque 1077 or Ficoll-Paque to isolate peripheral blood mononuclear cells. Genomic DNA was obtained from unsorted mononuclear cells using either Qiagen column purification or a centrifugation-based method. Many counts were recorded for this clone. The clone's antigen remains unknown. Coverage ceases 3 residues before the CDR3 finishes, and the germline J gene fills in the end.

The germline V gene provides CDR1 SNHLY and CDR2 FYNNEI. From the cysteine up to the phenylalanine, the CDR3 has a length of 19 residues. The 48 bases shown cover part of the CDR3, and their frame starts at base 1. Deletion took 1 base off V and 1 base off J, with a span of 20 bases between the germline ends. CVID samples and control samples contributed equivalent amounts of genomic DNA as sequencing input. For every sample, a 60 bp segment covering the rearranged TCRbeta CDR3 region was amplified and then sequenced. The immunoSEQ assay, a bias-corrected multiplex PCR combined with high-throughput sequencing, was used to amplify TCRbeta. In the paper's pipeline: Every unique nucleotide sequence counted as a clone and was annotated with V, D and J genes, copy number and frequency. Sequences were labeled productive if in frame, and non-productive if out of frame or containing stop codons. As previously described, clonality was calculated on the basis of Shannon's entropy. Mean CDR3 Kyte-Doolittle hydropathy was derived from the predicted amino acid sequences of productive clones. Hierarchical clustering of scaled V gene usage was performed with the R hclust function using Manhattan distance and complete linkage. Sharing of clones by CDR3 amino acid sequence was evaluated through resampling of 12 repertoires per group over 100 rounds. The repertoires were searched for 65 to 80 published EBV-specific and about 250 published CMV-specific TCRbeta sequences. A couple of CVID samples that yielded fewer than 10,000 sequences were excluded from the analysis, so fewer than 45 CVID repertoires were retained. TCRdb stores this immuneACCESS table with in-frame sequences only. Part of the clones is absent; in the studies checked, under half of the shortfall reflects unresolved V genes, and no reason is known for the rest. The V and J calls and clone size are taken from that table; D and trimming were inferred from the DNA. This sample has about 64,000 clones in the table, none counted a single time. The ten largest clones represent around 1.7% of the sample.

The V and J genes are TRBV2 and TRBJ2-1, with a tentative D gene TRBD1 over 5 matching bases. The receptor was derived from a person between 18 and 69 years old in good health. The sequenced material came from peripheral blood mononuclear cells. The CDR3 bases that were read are TGTGCCAGCAGTGAAGACAGTCTAACCCCAAAGGGGTCCTACAATGAG. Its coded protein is CASSEDSLTPKGSYNE. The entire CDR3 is CASSEDSLTPKGSYNEQFF.